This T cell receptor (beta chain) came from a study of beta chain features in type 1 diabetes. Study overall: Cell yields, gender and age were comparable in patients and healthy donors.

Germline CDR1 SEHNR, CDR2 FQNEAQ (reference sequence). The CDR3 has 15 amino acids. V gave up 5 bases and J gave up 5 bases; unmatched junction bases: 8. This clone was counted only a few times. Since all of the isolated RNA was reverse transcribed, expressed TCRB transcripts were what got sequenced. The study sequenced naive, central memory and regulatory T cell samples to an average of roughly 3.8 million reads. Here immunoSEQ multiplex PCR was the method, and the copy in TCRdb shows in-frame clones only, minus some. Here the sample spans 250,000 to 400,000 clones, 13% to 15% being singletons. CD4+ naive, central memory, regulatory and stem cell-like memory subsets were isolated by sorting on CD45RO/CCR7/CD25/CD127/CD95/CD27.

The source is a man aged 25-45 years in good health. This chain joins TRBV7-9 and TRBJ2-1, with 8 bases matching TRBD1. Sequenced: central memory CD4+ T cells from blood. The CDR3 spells CASSLRQGRHNEQFF. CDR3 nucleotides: TGTGCCAGCAGCCTACGACAGGGGCGCCACAATGAGCAGTTCTTC.